This section outlines one TCR beta chain sequence together with its context. The CDR3 is made up of 18 amino acids. Germline V lookup: CDR1 SGHAT, CDR2 FQNNGV. V shed 1 base and J shed 0 bases, with 19 bases lying between them. Only in-frame clones appear in the TCRdb table, and some are missing; sequencing was by immunoSEQ multiplex PCR. The sample lists roughly 130,000 clones; roughly 89% were seen once. The sample comes from a study of control samples from healthy donors and cancer patients. The sequencing sample was made of blood. The sequence derives from a man under 40 in good health. This chain joins TRBV11-2 and TRBJ2-7; possibly TRBD2 for D (6 bases). CDR3 sequence (DNA): TGTGCCAGCAGCTTAGTTCTCTCCGCCTCCGGGAGCTCCTACGAGCAGTACTTC. This sequence encodes CASSLVLSASGSSYEQYF.